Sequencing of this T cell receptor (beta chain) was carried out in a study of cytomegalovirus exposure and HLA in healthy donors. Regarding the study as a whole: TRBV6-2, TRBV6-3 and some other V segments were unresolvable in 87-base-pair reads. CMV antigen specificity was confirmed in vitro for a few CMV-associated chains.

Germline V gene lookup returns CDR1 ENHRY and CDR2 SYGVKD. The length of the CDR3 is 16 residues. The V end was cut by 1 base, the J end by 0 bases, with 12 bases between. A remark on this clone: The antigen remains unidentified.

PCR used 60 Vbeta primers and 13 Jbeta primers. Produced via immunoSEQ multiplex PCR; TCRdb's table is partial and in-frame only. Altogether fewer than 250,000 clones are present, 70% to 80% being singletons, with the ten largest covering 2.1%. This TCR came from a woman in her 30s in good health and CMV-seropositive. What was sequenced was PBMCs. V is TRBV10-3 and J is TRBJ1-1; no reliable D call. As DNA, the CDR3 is TGTGCCATCAGTGAGTTCAGTAGCCGATTGAACACTGAAGCTTTCTTT. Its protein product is CAISEFSSRLNTEAFF.